These T cell receptor beta chains were read from a single sample in a study of blood T cell repertoires in COVID-19. Here immunoSEQ multiplex PCR was the method, and the copy in TCRdb shows in-frame clones only, minus some. This sample has some 150,000 clones; about 90% occur once, and the top ten carry roughly 0.51%. Sequenced input: peripheral blood. All receptors derive from a man aged 50-59 years with acute or convalescent COVID-19. The CDR3 runs from the conserved cysteine through the conserved F or W. D genes are given only for firm matches. For some rows the clone size is stated as once, few or many, or as a class when expanded; others skip it.

v_call: TRBV9; clone_size: NA; j_call: TRBJ2-1; d_call: TRBD2; cdr3_aa: CASSVDSGGSNNEQFF; cdr3_nt: TGTGCCAGCAGCGTCGATAGCGGGGGGTCGAACAATGAGCAGTTCTTC
v_call: TRBV19; clone_size: NA; j_call: TRBJ1-5; d_call: NA; cdr3_aa: CASTSGGSISNQPQHF; cdr3_nt: TGTGCCAGTACCTCGGGGGGGTCTATTAGCAATCAGCCCCAGCATTTT
v_call: TRBV28; clone_size: NA; j_call: TRBJ2-2; d_call: TRBD2; cdr3_aa: CASIPGGPVTGELFF; cdr3_nt: TGTGCCAGCATCCCGGGGGGGCCGGTCACCGGGGAGCTGTTTTTT
v_call: TRBV10-2; clone_size: NA; j_call: TRBJ1-1; d_call: TRBD1; cdr3_aa: CASTRQGNTEAFF; cdr3_nt: TGCGCCAGCACGCGACAGGGGAACACTGAAGCTTTCTTT
v_call: TRBV3-1/TRBV3-2; clone_size: NA; j_call: TRBJ1-2; d_call: TRBD1; cdr3_aa: CASSTGTGGHGRGYTF; cdr3_nt: TGTGCCAGCAGCACTGGGACAGGGGGACACGGACGGGGCTACACCTTC
v_call: TRBV7-2; clone_size: NA; j_call: TRBJ2-5; d_call: NA; cdr3_aa: CASSSARETQYF; cdr3_nt: TGTGCCAGCAGCTCAGCTCGGGAGACCCAGTACTTC
v_call: TRBV5-1; clone_size: NA; j_call: TRBJ2-5; d_call: NA; cdr3_aa: CASSPIGGTQETQYF; cdr3_nt: TGCGCCAGCAGCCCCATCGGGGGAACTCAAGAGACCCAGTACTTC
v_call: TRBV19; clone_size: NA; j_call: TRBJ2-2; d_call: NA; cdr3_aa: CASSQGSWGTGELFF; cdr3_nt: TGTGCCAGTAGTCAGGGGTCATGGGGGACCGGGGAGCTGTTTTTT
v_call: TRBV28; clone_size: NA; j_call: TRBJ1-5; d_call: TRBD1; cdr3_aa: CASRTGGNPTNQPQHF; cdr3_nt: TGTGCCAGCAGGACAGGGGGCAACCCAACCAATCAGCCCCAGCATTTT
v_call: TRBV5-1; clone_size: few; j_call: TRBJ2-1; d_call: NA; cdr3_aa: CASRQTAAAYEQFF; cdr3_nt: TGCGCCAGCAGACAAACAGCGGCCGCCTATGAGCAGTTCTTC
v_call: TRBV5-1; clone_size: NA; j_call: TRBJ2-5; d_call: TRBD2; cdr3_aa: CASSDGRGQETQYF; cdr3_nt: TGCGCCAGCAGCGACGGGAGGGGCCAAGAGACCCAGTACTTC
v_call: TRBV7-9; clone_size: NA; j_call: TRBJ2-2; d_call: TRBD1; cdr3_aa: CASRYPGQEVTGELFF; cdr3_nt: TGTGCCAGCAGATATCCGGGACAGGAGGTTACCGGGGAGCTGTTTTTT
v_call: TRBV10-3; clone_size: NA; j_call: TRBJ2-3; d_call: TRBD2; cdr3_aa: CAIRERGGTDTQYF; cdr3_nt: TGTGCCATCAGAGAGCGGGGGGGCACAGATACGCAGTATTTT
v_call: TRBV27; clone_size: few; j_call: TRBJ1-2; d_call: TRBD1; cdr3_aa: CASRDDRARGYGYTF; cdr3_nt: TGTGCCAGCAGGGATGACAGGGCACGGGGCTATGGCTACACCTTC
v_call: TRBV18; clone_size: NA; j_call: TRBJ1-6; d_call: TRBD1; cdr3_aa: CASSPQGADGSPLHF; cdr3_nt: TGTGCCAGCTCACCGCAGGGGGCCGATGGTTCACCCCTCCACTTT
v_call: TRBV18; clone_size: NA; j_call: TRBJ1-5; d_call: NA; cdr3_aa: CASSLRTDSNQPQHF; cdr3_nt: TGTGCCAGCTCACTAAGGACAGATAGCAATCAGCCCCAGCATTTT
v_call: TRBV5-6; clone_size: NA; j_call: TRBJ2-7; d_call: NA; cdr3_aa: CASSLGPGAISYEQYF; cdr3_nt: TGTGCCAGCAGCTTAGGTCCAGGGGCGATCTCCTACGAGCAGTACTTC
v_call: TRBV7-2; clone_size: NA; j_call: TRBJ2-1; d_call: NA; cdr3_aa: CASKRGLLDLNEQFF; cdr3_nt: TGTGCCAGCAAACGTGGACTCCTGGATCTCAATGAGCAGTTCTTC
v_call: TRBV5-4; clone_size: NA; j_call: TRBJ1-1; d_call: NA; cdr3_aa: CASSVTGGGVNTEAFF; cdr3_nt: TGTGCCAGCAGCGTAACGGGGGGAGGGGTGAACACTGAAGCTTTCTTT
v_call: TRBV5-6; clone_size: NA; j_call: TRBJ1-2; d_call: NA; cdr3_aa: CASRGRVERGYTF; cdr3_nt: TGTGCCAGCAGAGGTCGGGTAGAGAGGGGCTACACCTTC
v_call: TRBV7-6; clone_size: NA; j_call: TRBJ2-1; d_call: NA; cdr3_aa: CASSLAASRYNEQFF; cdr3_nt: TGTGCCAGCAGCTTAGCGGCTAGCAGATACAATGAGCAGTTCTTC
v_call: TRBV9; clone_size: few; j_call: TRBJ1-6; d_call: NA; cdr3_aa: CASSVAGVGNSPLHF; cdr3_nt: TGTGCCAGCAGCGTAGCAGGGGTGGGTAATTCACCCCTCCACTTT
v_call: TRBV28; clone_size: NA; j_call: TRBJ1-2; d_call: TRBD1; cdr3_aa: CASSLPRQGSYTF; cdr3_nt: TGTGCCAGCAGTTTGCCCCGACAGGGGAGCTACACCTTC
v_call: TRBV4-3; clone_size: NA; j_call: TRBJ1-5; d_call: NA; cdr3_aa: CASSQGTFDNQPQHF; cdr3_nt: TGCGCCAGCAGCCAAGGGACATTTGACAATCAGCCCCAGCATTTT
v_call: TRBV10-3; clone_size: once; j_call: TRBJ1-6; d_call: NA; cdr3_aa: CAISESIGGRGSPLHF; cdr3_nt: TGTGCCATCAGTGAGTCGATCGGGGGGCGCGGTTCACCCCTCCACTTT
v_call: TRBV28; clone_size: NA; j_call: TRBJ1-3; d_call: NA; cdr3_aa: CASSSPAGASGNTIYF; cdr3_nt: TGTGCCAGCAGTTCCCCCGCAGGGGCGTCTGGAAACACCATATATTTT
v_call: TRBV7-2; clone_size: once; j_call: TRBJ1-2; d_call: NA; cdr3_aa: CASSSGGGPRYGYTF; cdr3_nt: TGTGCCAGCAGCTCCGGGGGGGGTCCAAGGTATGGCTACACCTTC
v_call: TRBV18; clone_size: once; j_call: TRBJ2-4; d_call: NA; cdr3_aa: CASSTLDTPDIQYF; cdr3_nt: TGTGCCAGCTCAACCCTCGACACTCCGGACATTCAGTACTTC
v_call: TRBV30; clone_size: NA; j_call: TRBJ1-3; d_call: NA; cdr3_aa: CAWSVLGATIYF; cdr3_nt: TGTGCCTGGAGTGTACTAGGAGCCACCATATATTTT
v_call: TRBV3-1/TRBV3-2; clone_size: NA; j_call: TRBJ1-2; d_call: NA; cdr3_aa: CASSQASREDGYGYTF; cdr3_nt: TGTGCCAGCAGCCAAGCGTCCAGGGAAGATGGGTATGGCTACACCTTC
v_call: TRBV6-5; clone_size: NA; j_call: TRBJ1-2; d_call: TRBD1; cdr3_aa: CASSSGQGINGYTF; cdr3_nt: TGTGCCAGCAGCTCAGGACAGGGAATCAATGGCTACACCTTC
v_call: TRBV27; clone_size: NA; j_call: TRBJ2-7; d_call: TRBD1; cdr3_aa: CASSLHIPRTGAYEQYF; cdr3_nt: TGTGCCAGCAGTCTTCATATCCCTCGGACAGGGGCCTACGAGCAGTACTTC
v_call: TRBV5-1; clone_size: NA; j_call: TRBJ2-1; d_call: NA; cdr3_aa: CASNQQGGGGASYNEQFF; cdr3_nt: TGCGCCAGCAACCAACAGGGTGGAGGGGGGGCCTCCTACAATGAGCAGTTCTTC
v_call: TRBV7-9; clone_size: NA; j_call: TRBJ2-3; d_call: TRBD1; cdr3_aa: CASSLEGQSNTQYF; cdr3_nt: TGTGCCAGCAGCTTAGAGGGACAGAGCAATACGCAGTATTTT
v_call: TRBV6-1; clone_size: NA; j_call: TRBJ1-5; d_call: NA; cdr3_aa: CASSEAAGNQPQHF; cdr3_nt: TGTGCCAGCAGTGAAGCAGCGGGCAATCAGCCCCAGCATTTT